This is a list of T cell receptor beta chains from one sample in a study of CXCR3-negative and CXCR3-positive naive CD8 T cells. TCRdb reprocessed the 5' RACE reads, with one entry per CDR3 protein and no DNA. The sample has approximately 37,000 distinct CDR3 sequences, and its top ten clones hold 6.5% to 8.5%. The sample was memory CD8+ T cells from blood. These receptors all stem from a human donor in good health. Some clones in this sample may be carry-over from other donors' samples. CDR3s include the opening cysteine and the closing phenylalanine or tryptophan. Clone size is not always given. Where it is, it says once, few, many or a class for expanded clones.

j_gene	v_gene	abundance	CDR3aa
TRBJ2-7	TRBV28	NA	CASSETSAYEQYF
TRBJ2-1	TRBV2	NA	CASSERGQVHEQFF
TRBJ2-2	TRBV9	NA	CASSTRTSGSTGELFF
TRBJ2-4	TRBV5-6	NA	CASSLVGTRTIF
TRBJ1-5	TRBV4-3	NA	CASSQDRAAANQPQHF
TRBJ1-2	TRBV9	NA	CASGGGSNYGYTF
TRBJ2-7	TRBV4-2	NA	CASSQDMDRASYEQYF
TRBJ2-3	TRBV3-1	NA	CASSPLAGLGTDTQYF
TRBJ2-3	TRBV2	NA	CASSPLGPTDTQYF
TRBJ1-1	TRBV3-1	NA	CASSQDIVTSEAFF
TRBJ2-3	TRBV10-3	NA	CAISSGLAGDTDTQYF
TRBJ2-3	TRBV9	NA	CASSVGHTDTQYF
TRBJ2-7	TRBV29-1	NA	CSVGPQGAEQYF
TRBJ2-7	TRBV19	NA	CASSVGGQGYEQYF
TRBJ2-1	TRBV7-6	NA	CASSRLAGGNEQFF
TRBJ2-7	TRBV29-1	NA	CSVEDNKGSEYEQYF
TRBJ1-6	TRBV7-6	NA	CASSLASGTSKGSPLHF
TRBJ1-2	TRBV29-1	NA	CSAGRTGAAGGYTF
TRBJ1-5	TRBV4-2	NA	CASSQEHEAYQPQHF
TRBJ2-5	TRBV29-1	NA	CSVEVGQGRIGMMETQYF
TRBJ2-5	TRBV11-3	NA	CASRGSYQETQYF
TRBJ1-5	TRBV24-1	NA	CATSDPGTGSSNQPQHF
TRBJ2-1	TRBV6-4	NA	CASSVGTSNNEQFF
TRBJ2-3	TRBV7-9	NA	CASSLGFRDFTDTQYF
TRBJ2-1	TRBV7-2	NA	CASSRREPHPWDEQFF
TRBJ2-1	TRBV7-2	NA	CASSLPMTSSYNEQFF
TRBJ1-2	TRBV29-1	NA	CSVVDSLNYGYTF
TRBJ2-3	TRBV7-8	NA	CASSLAEGDADTQYF
TRBJ2-7	TRBV28	NA	CASTPFRETYEQYF
TRBJ1-2	TRBV4-2	NA	CASSQVQGEPNYGYTF
TRBJ2-7	TRBV6-2/TRBV6-3	NA	CASNSEARYEQYF
TRBJ2-3	TRBV6-5	NA	CASSYYGRSTDTQYF
TRBJ2-7	TRBV13	NA	CASSFTGNEQYF
TRBJ1-2	TRBV21-1	NA	CASSKDGGFPSRYTF
TRBJ1-4	TRBV10-3	NA	CAISESNQHNEKLFF
TRBJ2-1	TRBV7-6	NA	CASSLYAPLGGRLGNEQFF
TRBJ1-2	TRBV29-1	NA	CSVSGLHDGSYGYTF
TRBJ1-1	TRBV29-1	NA	CSVVVQAEAFF
TRBJ1-6	TRBV4-2	medium-sized	CASSQEGGDNSPLHF
TRBJ2-6	TRBV29-1	NA	CSVEERPSGANVLTF
TRBJ2-1	TRBV2	NA	CASSEIAGGLNEQFF
TRBJ2-1	TRBV29-1	NA	CSVLGLAGGGNEQFF
TRBJ2-3	TRBV5-1	NA	CASSLMAISSTDTQYF
TRBJ1-2	TRBV20-1	NA	CSASMGGGFYGYTF
TRBJ2-1	TRBV20-1	NA	CSARGSGGRDEQFF
TRBJ2-3	TRBV12-3/TRBV12-4	medium-sized	CASSTTGQGNTQYF
TRBJ2-2	TRBV7-9	NA	CASSGPERTEAGELFF
TRBJ2-4	TRBV3-1	NA	CASSTGTSGVNIQYF
TRBJ2-3	TRBV29-1	NA	CSVFGQGTDTQYF
TRBJ2-7	TRBV7-9	NA	CASSPQWEGAYEQYF
TRBJ2-3	TRBV29-1	NA	CSVEDLLTSAQYF
TRBJ1-2	TRBV29-1	NA	CSVDGLWAAGNGYTF